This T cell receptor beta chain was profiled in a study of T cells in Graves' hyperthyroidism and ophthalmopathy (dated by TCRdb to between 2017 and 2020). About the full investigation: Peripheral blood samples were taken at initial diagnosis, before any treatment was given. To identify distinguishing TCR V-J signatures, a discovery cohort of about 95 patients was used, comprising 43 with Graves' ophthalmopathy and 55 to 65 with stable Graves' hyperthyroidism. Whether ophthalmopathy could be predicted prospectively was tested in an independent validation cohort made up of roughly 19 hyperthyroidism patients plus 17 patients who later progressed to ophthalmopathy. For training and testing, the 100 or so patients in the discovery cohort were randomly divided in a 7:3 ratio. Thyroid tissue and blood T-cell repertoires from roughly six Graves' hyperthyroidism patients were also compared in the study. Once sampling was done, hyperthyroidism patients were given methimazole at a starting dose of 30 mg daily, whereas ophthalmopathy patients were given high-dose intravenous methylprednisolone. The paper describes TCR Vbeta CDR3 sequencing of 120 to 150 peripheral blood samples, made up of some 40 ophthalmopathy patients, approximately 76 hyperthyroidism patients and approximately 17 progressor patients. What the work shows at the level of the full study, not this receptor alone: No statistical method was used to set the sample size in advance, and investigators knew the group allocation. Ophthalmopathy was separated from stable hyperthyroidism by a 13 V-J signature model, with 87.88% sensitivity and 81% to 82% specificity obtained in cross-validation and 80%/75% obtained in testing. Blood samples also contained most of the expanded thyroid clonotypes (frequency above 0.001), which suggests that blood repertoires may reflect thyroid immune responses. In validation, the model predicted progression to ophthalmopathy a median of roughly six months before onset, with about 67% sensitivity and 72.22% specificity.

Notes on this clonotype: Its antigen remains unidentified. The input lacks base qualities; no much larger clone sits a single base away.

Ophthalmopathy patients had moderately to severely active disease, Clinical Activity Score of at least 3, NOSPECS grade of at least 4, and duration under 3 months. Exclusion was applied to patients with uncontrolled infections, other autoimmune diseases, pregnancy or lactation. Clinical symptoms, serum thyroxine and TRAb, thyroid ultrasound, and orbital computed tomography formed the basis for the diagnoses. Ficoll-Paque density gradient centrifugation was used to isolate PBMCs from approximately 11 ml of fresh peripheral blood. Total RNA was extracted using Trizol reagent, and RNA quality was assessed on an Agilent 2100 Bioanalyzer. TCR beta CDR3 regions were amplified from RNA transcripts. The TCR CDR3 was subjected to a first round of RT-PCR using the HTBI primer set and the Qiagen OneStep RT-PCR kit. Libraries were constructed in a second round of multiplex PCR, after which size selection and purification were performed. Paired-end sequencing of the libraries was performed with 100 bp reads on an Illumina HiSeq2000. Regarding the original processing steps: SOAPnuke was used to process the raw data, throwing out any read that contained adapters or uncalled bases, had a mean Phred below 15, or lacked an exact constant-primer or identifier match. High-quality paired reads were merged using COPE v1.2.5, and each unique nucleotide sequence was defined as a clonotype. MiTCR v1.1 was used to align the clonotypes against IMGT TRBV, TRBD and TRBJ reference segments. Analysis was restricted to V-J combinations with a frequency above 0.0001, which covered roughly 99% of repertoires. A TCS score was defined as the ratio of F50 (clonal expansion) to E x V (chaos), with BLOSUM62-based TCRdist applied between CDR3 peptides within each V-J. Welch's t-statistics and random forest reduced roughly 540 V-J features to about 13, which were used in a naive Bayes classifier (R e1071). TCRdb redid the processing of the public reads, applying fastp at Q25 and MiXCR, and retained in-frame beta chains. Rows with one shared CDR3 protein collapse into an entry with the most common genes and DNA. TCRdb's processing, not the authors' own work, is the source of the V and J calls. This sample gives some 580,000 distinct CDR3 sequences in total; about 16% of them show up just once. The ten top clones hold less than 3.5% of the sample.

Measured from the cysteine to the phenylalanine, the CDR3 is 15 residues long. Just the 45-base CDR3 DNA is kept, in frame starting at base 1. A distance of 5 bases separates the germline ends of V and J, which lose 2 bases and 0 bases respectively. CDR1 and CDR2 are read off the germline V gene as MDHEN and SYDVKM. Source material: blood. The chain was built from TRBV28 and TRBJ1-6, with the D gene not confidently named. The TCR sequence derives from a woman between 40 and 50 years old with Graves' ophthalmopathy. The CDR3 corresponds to CASSLVSSYNSPLHF. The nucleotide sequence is TGTGCCAGCAGTTTAGTGAGCTCCTATAATTCACCCCTCCACTTT.